Below are 3 T cell receptor beta chains sequenced from a single sample in a study of identical twins. From the 5' RACE reads, TCRdb called clonotypes with MiXCR, one entry per CDR3 protein. This sample carries about 250,000 distinct CDR3 sequences, over 13% of them seen once, and the ten largest clones take approximately 8.2%. The sample consisted of memory (CD45RO+) T cells sorted from blood. These receptors were taken from a woman aged 18-29 years in good health.

The chain is built from TRBV20-1 and TRBJ2-3, with D perhaps TRBD1 or TRBD2 (5 bases each). The V gene lost 6 bases and the J gene lost 1 base, with 17 bases spanning the gap. Germline CDR1 DFQATT, CDR2 SNEGSKA (reference sequence). This CDR3 has 15 residues. This CDR3 is CSASGHGMGTDTQYF. The CDR3 nucleotides read TGCAGTGCCTCTGGACACGGGATGGGCACAGATACGCAGTATTTT.

In this sample, this clonotype turned up a few times. V gene TRBV12-3 or TRBV12-4 combines with J gene TRBJ2-1, with D unclear. The CDR3 is 14 residues long. V gave up 1 base and J gave up 2 bases, with 6 bases separating them. The CDR3 region has the DNA TGTGCCAGCAGTTTAGACCTTCCCTACAATGAGCAGTTCTTC. Amino acid sequence: CASSLDLPYNEQFF.

The table lists this clonotype with a few counts. CDR3 loop: CASVQGYNEQFF. In nucleotides, the CDR3 is TGTGCCAGCGTACAGGGTTACAATGAGCAGTTCTTC. The J gene is TRBJ2-1, the V gene TRBV5-5, with D maybe TRBD1 (6 bases). The CDR3 extends over 12 amino acids. Germline V gene sequence: CDR1 SGHKS, CDR2 YYEKEE (reference sequence). V lost 7 bases and J 4 bases, leaving 9 bases between the germline ends.